The rows below give T cell receptor beta chains drawn from one sample of a study of blood T cell repertoires in COVID-19. Sequencing used immunoSEQ multiplex PCR; TCRdb keeps in-frame clones, though not all of them. Of about 250,000 clones in the sample, roughly 84% were seen once. The sequenced material came from peripheral blood. The receptors originated from a middle-aged woman who had recovered from COVID-19. The conserved cysteine and the conserved F or W are not part of the CDR3 here.

j_call: TRBJ1-2
cdr3_length: 14
v_call: TRBV10-2
cdr3_aa: ASSESGTDGNYGYT

j_call: TRBJ2-7
cdr3_length: 12
v_call: TRBV30
cdr3_aa: AWTAGWGSYEQY

j_call: TRBJ2-1
cdr3_length: 12
v_call: TRBV5-1
cdr3_aa: ASSLTGGQNEQF

j_call: TRBJ1-5
cdr3_length: 12
v_call: TRBV6-6
cdr3_aa: ASSYSTGGQPQH

j_call: TRBJ1-1
cdr3_length: 11
v_call: TRBV28
cdr3_aa: ASREAEGTEAF

j_call: TRBJ2-1
cdr3_length: 16
v_call: TRBV3-1/TRBV3-2
cdr3_aa: ASSQVKGVVGGHNEQF

j_call: TRBJ2-2
cdr3_length: 13
v_call: TRBV2
cdr3_aa: ASSSGTTNTGELF

j_call: TRBJ2-5
cdr3_length: 11
v_call: TRBV12-3/TRBV12-4
cdr3_aa: ASSAETKETQY

j_call: TRBJ2-3
cdr3_length: 14
v_call: TRBV24-1
cdr3_aa: ATSDSYSTDTDTQY

j_call: TRBJ2-2
cdr3_length: 12
v_call: TRBV6-5
cdr3_aa: ASTVGRNAGELF

j_call: TRBJ1-2
cdr3_length: 10
v_call: TRBV19
cdr3_aa: ASSRQDYGYT

j_call: TRBJ2-7
cdr3_length: 15
v_call: TRBV7-8
cdr3_aa: ASSLVGTSGASYEQY

j_call: TRBJ2-7
cdr3_length: 12
v_call: TRBV11-3
cdr3_aa: ASSLDRRSYEQY

j_call: TRBJ1-1
cdr3_length: 10
v_call: TRBV19
cdr3_aa: ASSLGTVLTF

j_call: TRBJ1-1
cdr3_length: 12
v_call: TRBV5-1
cdr3_aa: ASSWGHSLTEAF

j_call: TRBJ1-5
cdr3_length: 12
v_call: TRBV30
cdr3_aa: AWSEGRGGQPQH

j_call: TRBJ1-1
cdr3_length: 13
v_call: TRBV2
cdr3_aa: ASSDRGIGNTEAF

j_call: TRBJ2-1
cdr3_length: 11
v_call: TRBV14
cdr3_aa: ASSQLGDNEQF

j_call: TRBJ1-1
cdr3_length: 12
v_call: TRBV6-5
cdr3_aa: AIAGLATNTEAF

j_call: TRBJ1-5
cdr3_length: 12
v_call: TRBV19
cdr3_aa: ASTGFYGNQPQH

j_call: TRBJ2-1
cdr3_length: 15
v_call: TRBV4-1
cdr3_aa: ASSQTSSASSYNEQF

j_call: TRBJ1-2
cdr3_length: 11
v_call: TRBV14
cdr3_aa: ASSLYRGHGYT

j_call: TRBJ2-3
cdr3_length: 13
v_call: TRBV28
cdr3_aa: ASSLRGAGQDTQY

j_call: TRBJ2-1
cdr3_length: 14
v_call: TRBV10-3
cdr3_aa: AKLGSGTGDQNEQF

j_call: TRBJ1-1
cdr3_length: 13
v_call: TRBV6-2/TRBV6-3
cdr3_aa: ASSYGRGRNTEAF

j_call: TRBJ2-3
cdr3_length: 12
v_call: TRBV6-1
cdr3_aa: ASSEFSPGGTQY

j_call: TRBJ1-2
cdr3_length: 11
v_call: TRBV5-1
cdr3_aa: ASRRTGDYGYT

j_call: TRBJ2-5
cdr3_length: 16
v_call: TRBV10-3
cdr3_aa: AISEYRTSGGYQETQY

j_call: TRBJ1-3
cdr3_length: 12
v_call: TRBV2
cdr3_aa: ASSYGQGRNTIY

j_call: TRBJ2-2
cdr3_length: 13
v_call: TRBV5-1
cdr3_aa: ASSFGTSNTGELF

j_call: TRBJ1-5
cdr3_length: 12
v_call: TRBV6-2/TRBV6-3
cdr3_aa: ASSFAGGNQPQH

j_call: TRBJ1-4
cdr3_length: 14
v_call: TRBV4-1
cdr3_aa: ASSHPETPVGSKLF

j_call: TRBJ1-1
cdr3_length: 10
v_call: TRBV5-4
cdr3_aa: ASSGRGAEAF

j_call: TRBJ2-1
cdr3_length: 14
v_call: TRBV2
cdr3_aa: ASRTPGLAGASEQF

j_call: TRBJ1-3
cdr3_length: 11
v_call: TRBV9
cdr3_aa: ASTAGPGNTIY

j_call: TRBJ2-7
cdr3_length: 9
v_call: TRBV20-1
cdr3_aa: SAQNTYEQY

j_call: TRBJ2-5
cdr3_length: 11
v_call: TRBV11-3
cdr3_aa: ASSPGGRETQY

j_call: TRBJ1-2
cdr3_length: 12
v_call: TRBV10-3
cdr3_aa: AISDPDRMLGYT

j_call: TRBJ2-5
cdr3_length: 12
v_call: TRBV6-5
cdr3_aa: ASSSRDPQETQY

j_call: TRBJ2-2
cdr3_length: 14
v_call: TRBV7-6
cdr3_aa: ASSSRSGLFPGELF

j_call: TRBJ1-6
cdr3_length: 11
v_call: TRBV2
cdr3_aa: ASSDSSDSPLH

j_call: TRBJ1-4
cdr3_length: 15
v_call: TRBV15
cdr3_aa: ATSSHALQGAVEKLF

j_call: TRBJ2-2
cdr3_length: 13
v_call: TRBV28
cdr3_aa: ASTDGGLGTGELF

j_call: TRBJ1-1
cdr3_length: 13
v_call: TRBV5-6
cdr3_aa: ASSLGVRTGTEAF

j_call: TRBJ2-7
cdr3_length: 14
v_call: TRBV7-2
cdr3_aa: ASSLNPGIGGGEQY

j_call: TRBJ1-4
cdr3_length: 12
v_call: TRBV7-6
cdr3_aa: ASSRDRVGEKLF

j_call: TRBJ1-4
cdr3_length: 14
v_call: TRBV27
cdr3_aa: ASSFSGGWSNEKLF

j_call: TRBJ2-7
cdr3_length: 13
v_call: TRBV5-1
cdr3_aa: ASSHPGQGPYEQY

j_call: TRBJ1-1
cdr3_length: 10
v_call: TRBV3-1/TRBV3-2
cdr3_aa: ASRDRNTEAF

j_call: TRBJ1-3
cdr3_length: 14
v_call: TRBV2
cdr3_aa: ASSGQARGSGNTIY

j_call: TRBJ2-5
cdr3_length: 14
v_call: TRBV5-4
cdr3_aa: ASSSETGAYQETQY

j_call: TRBJ1-1
cdr3_length: 11
v_call: TRBV2
cdr3_aa: ASRREEDTEAF

j_call: TRBJ1-2
cdr3_length: 12
v_call: TRBV9
cdr3_aa: ASSAGVGIYGYT

j_call: TRBJ1-5
cdr3_length: 11
v_call: TRBV30
cdr3_aa: AGSKGDNQPQH

j_call: TRBJ1-6
cdr3_length: 13
v_call: TRBV14
cdr3_aa: ASSRRWSGNSPLH

j_call: TRBJ2-6
cdr3_length: 13
v_call: TRBV28
cdr3_aa: ASSLWSSGANVLT

j_call: TRBJ2-3
cdr3_length: 13
v_call: TRBV2
cdr3_aa: ASSERGHVTATQY

j_call: TRBJ2-5
cdr3_length: 11
v_call: TRBV2
cdr3_aa: ASSVRDQETQY

j_call: TRBJ1-1
cdr3_length: 12
v_call: TRBV19
cdr3_aa: ASSIVQGATEAF